The 5 T cell receptor beta chains reported below all come from one sample, sequenced in a study of blood T cells in healthy people across ages. Primers used in a second PCR of about 6 to 11 cycles were a sample-barcoded 5' primer and a J-beta primer mix. TCRdb itself ran the 5' RACE reads through MiXCR, one entry per CDR3 protein. This table holds 850,000 to 1,000,000 distinct CDR3 sequences, roughly 47% found once. The sample consisted of blood. These receptors were collected from a woman in her sixties in good health.

V usage is TRBV12-3 or TRBV12-4 and J usage is TRBJ2-5; D perhaps matches TRBD2 (5 bases). The end of the DNA aligns better with TRBJ2-7, so the J call may be wrong. This CDR3 has 15 residues. The CDR3 coding sequence is TGTGCCAGCAGTGTAACTAGTTCACCCTACAACGAGCAGTACTTC. Protein product: CASSVTSSPYNEQYF.

V gene TRBV3-1 combines with J gene TRBJ2-7, with 8 bases that match TRBD2. The CDR3 spans 14 residues. The germline V gene has CDR1 LGHDT and CDR2 YNNKEL (reference sequence). The CDR3 DNA follows: TGTGCAAGTTCCGGGGGGGTTGGGGACAATGAGCAGTACTTC. Translation: CASSGGVGDNEQYF.

As concerns this clonotype: It may be a read error: a sequence one base away is much more abundant. This chain connects TRBV28 to TRBJ2-3, with 7 bases fitting TRBD2. V lost 1 base and J lost 7; bases outside the gene matches: 14. Germline CDR1 and CDR2: MDHEN and SYDVKM. The CDR3 runs 17 residues. CDR3 sequence reads: CASSLSAAGRVSNTQYF. The CDR3 bases are TGTGCCAGCAGTTTATCCGCAGCGGGACGGGTTTCGAATACGCAGTATTTT.

V is TRBV12-3 or TRBV12-4 and J is TRBJ2-2; TRBD2 matches 7 bases. CDR3 length: 15 amino acids. Trimming removed 6 bases from V and 6 bases from J; junction bases left unmatched: 10. CDR3 sequence: CASRRASGRAGELFF. Written as DNA, the CDR3 is TGTGCCAGCAGAAGAGCTAGCGGAAGGGCCGGGGAGCTGTTTTTT.

This chain uses TRBV10-3 with TRBJ2-3, with D uncertain. This CDR3 is 13 amino acids long. V was trimmed by 8 bases and J by 0 bases, leaving 9 bases between them. Per the germline V gene, CDR1 is ENHRY and CDR2 is SYGVKD. The CDR3 loop reads CAIFQDSTDTQYF. For the CDR3, the DNA is TGTGCCATCTTCCAAGACAGCACAGATACGCAGTATTTT.